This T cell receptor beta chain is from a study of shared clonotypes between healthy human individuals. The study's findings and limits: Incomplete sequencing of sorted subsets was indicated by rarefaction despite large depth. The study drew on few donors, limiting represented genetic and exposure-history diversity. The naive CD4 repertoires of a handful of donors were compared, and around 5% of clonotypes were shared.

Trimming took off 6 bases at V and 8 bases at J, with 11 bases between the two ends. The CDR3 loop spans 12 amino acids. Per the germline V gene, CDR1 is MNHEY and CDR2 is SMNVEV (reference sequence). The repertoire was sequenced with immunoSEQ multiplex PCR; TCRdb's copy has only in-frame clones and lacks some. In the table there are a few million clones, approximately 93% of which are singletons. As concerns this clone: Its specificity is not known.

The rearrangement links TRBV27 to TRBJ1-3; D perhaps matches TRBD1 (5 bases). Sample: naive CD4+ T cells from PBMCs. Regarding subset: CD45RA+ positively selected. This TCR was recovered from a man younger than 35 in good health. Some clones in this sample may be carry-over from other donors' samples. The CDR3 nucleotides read TGTGCCAGCAGGACAGATTGGGACACCATATATTTT. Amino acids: CASRTDWDTIYF.